This passage covers 29 T cell receptor beta chains from one sample sequenced in a study of cytomegalovirus exposure and HLA in healthy donors. TCRdb's table, derived via immunoSEQ multiplex PCR, lists solely in-frame clones and lacks some. The repertoire holds over 85,000 clones, with about 95% as singletons. The sample was PBMCs. Receptor source: a woman younger than 35 in good health and CMV-seronegative.

The CDR3 sequence is CASRNWGGQETQYF. The CDR3 bases are TGTGCCAGCAGAAACTGGGGAGGTCAAGAGACCCAGTACTTC. V is TRBV7-6 and J is TRBJ2-5, with D possibly being TRBD2 (6 bases). CDR1 and CDR2 (germline): SGHVS, FNYEAQ. The CDR3 covers 14 residues. Deletions cut 6 bases from V and 2 bases from J, with 13 bases between.

The V and J genes are TRBV19 and TRBJ2-7, with 8 positions matching TRBD1. Per germline, CDR1 LNHDA and CDR2 SQIVND (reference sequence). V shed 7 bases and J 2 bases; nucleotides not matched to a gene: 7. The CDR3 is made up of 14 amino acids. The CDR3 region is CASTARTGTYEQYF. The CDR3 DNA reads TGTGCCAGTACCGCCCGGACAGGGACCTACGAGCAGTACTTC. Full variable domain (rest looked up from reference TRBV19 and TRBJ2-7): DGGITQSPKYLFRKEGQNVTLSCEQNLNHDAMYWYRQDPGQGLRLIYYSQIVNDFQKGDIAEGYSVSREKKESFPLTVTSAQKNPTAFYLCASTARTGTYEQYFGPGTRLTVT.

The chain uses TRBV30 and TRBJ1-2, with a possible D match to TRBD1 (5 bases). The ends were cut back, 0 bases at V and 4 bases at J, with 12 bases in the middle. This CDR3 contains 14 residues. Germline CDR1 is GTSNPN and CDR2 is SVGIG (reference sequence). The CDR3 is CAWSVGSGVYGYTF. In DNA form, the CDR3 reads TGTGCCTGGAGTGTAGGGTCGGGGGTCTATGGCTACACCTTC.

V usage is TRBV19 and J usage is TRBJ2-7, with 9 nucleotides matching TRBD1. This CDR3 has 16 amino acids. J lost 6 bases, V lost 0 bases, and 9 bases had no gene match. Germline V gene data show CDR1 as LNHDA and CDR2 as SQIVND (reference sequence). For the CDR3, the DNA is TGTGCCAGTAGTATAGATACCGGGACAGGGAGGACCGAGCAGTACTTC. Protein product: CASSIDTGTGRTEQYF.

J is TRBJ2-1 and V is TRBV10-1; 11 positions agree with TRBD2. Trimming at V came to 6 bases and at J to 6 bases, leaving 4 bases not matched to a gene. This CDR3 is 14 amino acids long. Germline assignment: CDR1 WNHNN and CDR2 SYGVQD (reference sequence). The CDR3 DNA sequence: TGCGCCAGCAGCCGGACTAGCGGGTCCAATGAGCAGTTCTTC. Translating gives CASSRTSGSNEQFF.

The rearrangement joins TRBV5-4 to TRBJ2-1, with TRBD2 identical over 13 bases. From germline, CDR1 is SGHNT and CDR2 YYREEE (reference sequence). Trimming cost V 1 base and J 10 bases; bases outside gene matches: 8. CDR3 size: 16 residues. CDR3 amino acids: CASSLPGLAGLDEQFF. For the CDR3, the DNA is TGTGCCAGCAGCTTGCCGGGACTAGCGGGACTTGACGAGCAGTTCTTC. Full variable domain (missing parts from reference TRBV5-4 and TRBJ2-1): ETGVTQSPTHLIKTRGQQVTLRCSSQSGHNTVSWYQQALGQGPQFIFQYYREEENGRGNFPPRFSGLQFPNYSSELNVNALELDDSALYLCASSLPGLAGLDEQFFGPGTRLTVL.

The chain combines TRBV6-1 with TRBJ1-1, with 8 bases lining up with TRBD1. This CDR3 is built from 16 residues. Unmatched junction bases numbered 12, after V lost 4 bases and J lost 5 bases. Germline CDR1 and CDR2: MNHNS and SASEGT. CDR3 region: CASSGPGQELWTEAFF. CDR3 DNA: TGTGCCAGCAGTGGTCCGGGACAGGAGCTGTGGACTGAAGCTTTCTTT.

This clone was observed a single time. The rearrangement uses TRBV5-4 and TRBJ1-5; D is perhaps TRBD1 (6 bases). CDR1 is SGHNT, CDR2 YYREEE, per germline (reference sequence). Trimming took 7 bases from V and 2 from J, leaving 16 bases between them. This CDR3 has 15 residues. CDR3 coding DNA: TGTGCCAGCGCTGTTGGGGGGGCTGGCAATCAGCCCCAGCATTTT. This sequence encodes CASAVGGAGNQPQHF.

There are a few counts of this clone. The chain links TRBV19 to TRBJ2-7; D gene ambiguous. V lost 7 bases to trimming and J lost 6 bases, with 10 bases between them. CDR3 length equals 11 residues. The germline CDR1 and CDR2 sequences are LNHDA and SQIVND (reference sequence). CDR3 residues: CASKQTSEQYF. The CDR3 region has the DNA TGTGCCAGTAAACAGACGAGCGAGCAGTACTTC.

This clone has only one observation. The chain uses TRBV10-1 and TRBJ1-1; 8 positions agree with TRBD1. The CDR3 extends over 14 amino acids. J was trimmed by 4 bases and V by 4 bases; bases with no gene match: 5. Germline V CDR1 and CDR2: WNHNN, SYGVQD (reference sequence). This CDR3 is CASSGQGRGTEAFF. The CDR3, as DNA: TGCGCCAGCAGTGGACAGGGGCGAGGCACTGAAGCTTTCTTT.

This chain uses TRBV27 with TRBJ2-7; 7 bases are a match to TRBD2. Germline loops: CDR1 MNHEY, CDR2 SMNVEV (reference sequence). With V trimmed by 4 bases and J by 0 bases, 9 bases remained unmatched. There are 16 residues in the CDR3. CDR3 coding DNA: TGTGCCAGCAGTTCGCTTGGCGGGAGACTCTCCTACGAGCAGTACTTC. As protein: CASSSLGGRLSYEQYF.

This clone was observed a single time. The chain has TRBV18 and TRBJ2-5, with 8 bases fitting TRBD1. Germline CDR1 and CDR2: KGHSH and LQKENI. The CDR3 is 14 amino acids. The trim removed 5 bases at V and 3 bases at J, leaving 5 bases unmatched. CDR3 region: CASSFWDRKETQYF. Written as DNA, the CDR3 is TGTGCCAGCTCATTTTGGGACAGGAAAGAGACCCAGTACTTC.

J is TRBJ1-1 and V is TRBV6-1; unclear D gene. With 2 bases removed from V and 1 base from J, the gap between germline ends came to 8 bases. In germline, CDR1 is MNHNS, CDR2 SASEGT. This CDR3 has 14 amino acids. The CDR3 here is CASSESTANTEAFF. CDR3 DNA sequence: TGTGCCAGCAGTGAATCTACAGCGAACACTGAAGCTTTCTTT.

J is TRBJ2-1 and V is TRBV9; 7 nucleotides agree with TRBD2. The junction had 14 bases not matched to a gene; V was cut back by 2 bases and J by 9 bases. In germline, CDR1 is SGDLS, CDR2 YYNGEE. CDR3 length: 16 residues. The CDR3 DNA is TGTGCCAGCAGCGTGTCCCTCGCGGGGGACCGGGTTGAGCAGTTCTTC. Protein product: CASSVSLAGDRVEQFF.

The gene calls are TRBV7-2 and TRBJ2-7; unclear D gene. The V end lost 0 bases, the J end lost 0 bases, and 9 bases lay between the germline ends. The CDR3 runs to 15 residues. Germline CDR1 is SGHTA and CDR2 is FQGNSA. CDR3 sequence (DNA): TGTGCCAGCAGCTTAGCTAGGCGGAGCTCCTACGAGCAGTACTTC. Residues: CASSLARRSSYEQYF.

The rearrangement links TRBV4-1 to TRBJ2-7, with D possibly matching TRBD1 (6 bases). CDR1 is MGHRA, CDR2 YSYEKL, per germline. This CDR3 is 16 amino acids long. V was trimmed by 2 bases and J by 0 bases, leaving 14 bases between them. CDR3 region: CASSQRNREPSYEQYF. In DNA form, the CDR3 reads TGCGCCAGCAGCCAACGAAACAGGGAACCCTCCTACGAGCAGTACTTC.

The genes are TRBV11-3 and TRBJ1-1, with 9 bases lining up with TRBD1. The germline V gene encodes CDR1 SGHNT and CDR2 YENEEA. The CDR3 is made up of 14 amino acids. The V gene end was trimmed by 1 base and the J gene end by 3 bases; junction bases not matched to a gene: 0. This CDR3 is CASSLGTGDTEAFF. CDR3 DNA: TGTGCCAGCAGCTTAGGGACAGGGGACACTGAAGCTTTCTTT.

This clone was seen a single time. Its ends do not fully match the called genes, so a read error is possible. V is TRBV7-7 and J is TRBJ2-5, with D tentatively TRBD1 (6 bases). The V gene's germline CDR1 is SSHAT and CDR2 FNYEAQ (reference sequence). The CDR3 has 15 residues. The CDR3 loop is CASSTSYRATETQYF. The CDR3 DNA reads as TGTGCTAGCAGTACCAGCTACAGGGCAACAGAGACCCAGTACTTC.

This chain uses TRBV14 with TRBJ2-7, with D possibly being TRBD1 (5 bases). V shed 3 bases and J shed 3 bases, with 9 bases lying between them. CDR3 size: 13 residues. Germline assignment: CDR1 SGHDN and CDR2 FVKESK. In DNA form, the CDR3 reads TGTGCCAGCAGCCAGACAGTACTCTACGAGCAGTACTTC. This translates into CASSQTVLYEQYF.

CDR3 loop: CASSQQLAAHEQFF. CDR3 DNA sequence: TGTGCCAGCAGCCAGCAACTAGCGGCCCATGAGCAGTTCTTC. The genes are TRBV7-9 and TRBJ2-1; 8 nucleotides line up with TRBD2. V gave up 5 bases and J gave up 8 bases; unmatched junction bases: 8. Germline CDR1 and CDR2: SEHNR and FQNEAQ (reference sequence). The CDR3 covers 14 residues.

This sequence joins TRBV7-9 and TRBJ2-1, with 12 bases lining up with TRBD2. CDR3 length: 17 amino acids. Trimming at V came to 5 bases and at J to 8 bases, leaving 13 bases not matched to a gene. CDR1 is SEHNR, CDR2 FQNEAQ, per germline (reference sequence). This CDR3 reads CASSLPGTSGSRDEQFF. The DNA of the CDR3 is TGTGCCAGCAGCCTCCCGGGGACTAGCGGGTCAAGGGATGAGCAGTTCTTC.

The chain employs TRBV9 and TRBJ2-6; no definite D call. The germline V and J ends were trimmed by 6 bases and 6 bases, with 7 bases remaining between them. From germline, CDR1 is SGDLS and CDR2 YYNGEE. This CDR3 comprises 12 residues. The CDR3 loop is CASNNLANVLTF. The CDR3 nucleotides read TGTGCCAGCAATAACTTGGCCAACGTCCTGACTTTC.

This clone was detected a few times. J is TRBJ1-2 and V is TRBV5-6, with 10 bases that match TRBD1. Germline assignment: CDR1 SGHDT and CDR2 YYEEEE. The V and J ends lost 2 bases and 6 bases, in that order; junction bases with no gene match: 7. This CDR3 is 15 amino acids long. CDR3 residues: CASSFPAGQGNGYTF. DNA of the CDR3: TGTGCCAGCAGCTTCCCCGCGGGACAGGGGAATGGCTACACCTTC.

The chain uses TRBV9 and TRBJ2-7; TRBD2 agrees at 7 bases. CDR3 length: 14 amino acids. Germline-derived CDR1 and CDR2 are SGDLS and YYNGEE. Losses at the gene ends were 1 base for V and 5 bases for J; bases not matched to a gene: 6. CDR3 in amino acids: CASSVISGNDEQYF. CDR3 sequence (DNA): TGTGCCAGCAGCGTAATCAGCGGGAACGACGAGCAGTACTTC.

The rearrangement links TRBV7-2 to TRBJ2-5, with 11 bases fitting TRBD1. The V gene end was trimmed by 4 bases and the J gene end by 5 bases; junction bases not matched to a gene: 9. Germline V gene data show CDR1 as SGHTA and CDR2 as FQGNSA. This CDR3 is built from 16 residues. As DNA, the CDR3 is TGTGCCAGCAGCTCCGAAGGACAGGGGGCACGGGAGACCCAGTACTTC. Protein: CASSSEGQGARETQYF.

The chain combines TRBV4-3 with TRBJ1-2, with 7 nucleotides matching TRBD1. The CDR3 spans 13 residues. Germline values: CDR1 LGHNA, CDR2 YSLEER. V lost 1 base to trimming and J lost 5 bases; unmatched junction nucleotides: 1. CDR3 sequence (DNA): TGCGCCAGCAGCCAAGGGACAGGATATGGCTACACCTTC. Protein sequence: CASSQGTGYGYTF.

The gene calls are TRBV10-2 and TRBJ2-3; 13 nucleotides line up with TRBD2. The V and J ends lost 9 bases and 4 bases, in that order; junction bases with no gene match: 4. The CDR3 covers 14 residues. Germline CDR1 reads WSHSY; CDR2 reads SAAADI. In DNA form, the CDR3 reads TGCGCCAGTCGGACTAGCGGGAGACCAGATACGCAGTATTTT. Translated, it gives CASRTSGRPDTQYF.

The gene calls are TRBV9 and TRBJ2-1; 9 nucleotides line up with TRBD2. The CDR3 consists of 16 residues. Germline V gene data show CDR1 as SGDLS and CDR2 as YYNGEE. V shed 3 bases, J shed 0 bases, and the junction held 4 bases outside the gene matches. The CDR3 loop is CASSAGSGSSYNEQFF. CDR3 DNA sequence: TGTGCCAGCAGCGCAGGTAGCGGGAGCTCCTACAATGAGCAGTTCTTC.

The chain uses TRBV5-1 and TRBJ2-7; 10 nucleotides match TRBD2. Trimming at V came to 5 bases and at J to 7 bases, leaving 12 bases not matched to a gene. This CDR3 has 15 amino acids. The germline gives CDR1 SGHRS, CDR2 YFSETQ. The CDR3: CASRLAGNSPWEQYF. CDR3 nucleotides: TGCGCCAGCAGACTAGCGGGAAATAGTCCTTGGGAGCAGTACTTC.